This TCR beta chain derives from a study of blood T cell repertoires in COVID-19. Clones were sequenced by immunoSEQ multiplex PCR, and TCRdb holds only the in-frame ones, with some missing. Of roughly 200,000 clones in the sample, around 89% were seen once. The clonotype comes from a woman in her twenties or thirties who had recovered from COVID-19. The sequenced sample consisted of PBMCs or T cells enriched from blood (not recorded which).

The CDR3 DNA reads as TGTGCCAGCAGTGAACCCGGCTATGGCTACACCTTC. Amino acid sequence: CASSEPGYGYTF. This chain connects TRBV2 to TRBJ1-2; D not certain. Germline CDR1 SNHLY, CDR2 FYNNEI. V lost 2 bases to trimming and J lost 4 bases, with 5 bases between them. The CDR3 runs 12 residues.